The 27 T cell receptor beta chains listed next were all sequenced from one sample in a study of Ad26.COV2.S vaccination and SARS-CoV-2 variants. The protocol was immunoSEQ multiplex PCR, while the TCRdb copy is restricted to in-frame clones and leaves out a portion. The sample includes just over 350,000 clones, roughly 94% of them seen just once. The sequencing here drew on peripheral blood, taken after recovery from COVID-19. The receptors were gathered from a human donor who had recovered from COVID-19.

This clone was counted a single time. This chain connects TRBV7-6 to TRBJ1-2; possibly TRBD1 for D (6 bases). The germline V gene has CDR1 SGHVS and CDR2 FNYEAQ. The CDR3 extends over 12 amino acids. Between the trimmed V and J ends, which lost 5 bases and 3 bases, there was a span of 7 bases. The chain's CDR3 is CASSAGDYGYTF. CDR3 DNA sequence: TGTGCCAGCAGCGCAGGGGACTATGGCTACACCTTC.

This chain uses TRBV6-1 with TRBJ1-2; D perhaps matches TRBD1 (6 bases). Trimming removed 2 bases from V and 2 bases from J, with 18 bases in between. The CDR3 runs to 17 residues. Germline CDR1 reads MNHNS; CDR2 reads SASEGT. CDR3 protein: CASSETFGGAGNYGYTF. The DNA of the CDR3 is TGTGCCAGCAGTGAAACATTCGGGGGGGCCGGGAACTATGGCTACACCTTC.

This clone occurred a few times. J is TRBJ1-1 and V is TRBV6-6; D call uncertain. V lost 7 bases and J 1 base, leaving 10 bases between the germline ends. The germline gives CDR1 MNHNY, CDR2 SVGAGI (reference sequence). The CDR3 totals 13 residues. The CDR3 DNA reads TGTGCCAGCACCAGGATGGAGAACACTGAAGCTTTCTTT. Translated: CASTRMENTEAFF.

This chain links TRBV2 with TRBJ2-7; the match to TRBD1 covers 8 bases. CDR1 is SNHLY, CDR2 FYNNEI, per germline. Trimming at V came to 6 bases and at J to 1 base, leaving 14 bases not matched to a gene. This CDR3 is built from 17 residues. The CDR3 protein is CASSIQRDRGGSYEQYF. The DNA for the CDR3 is TGTGCCAGCAGCATCCAAAGAGACAGGGGCGGTTCCTACGAGCAGTACTTC.

This chain links TRBV18 with TRBJ1-2; 9 nucleotides line up with TRBD1. This CDR3 region has 14 residues. Per germline, CDR1 KGHSH and CDR2 LQKENI. Unmatched junction bases numbered 6, after V lost 3 bases and J lost 7 bases. This CDR3 reads CASSPPGQGGGYTF. The DNA of the CDR3 is TGTGCCAGCTCACCCCCGGGACAGGGCGGTGGCTACACCTTC.

This sequence joins TRBV5-1 and TRBJ1-4; D ambiguous. The germline V gene has CDR1 SGHRS and CDR2 YFSETQ. The CDR3 extends over 17 amino acids. Between the trimmed V and J ends, which lost 4 bases and 4 bases, there was a span of 20 bases. As DNA, the CDR3 is TGCGCCAGCAGCCCCGGGCACGGACGGCAAGGTAATGAAAAACTGTTTTTT. It is translated as CASSPGHGRQGNEKLFF. The entire variable domain, with the rest obtained from reference TRBV5-1 and TRBJ1-4, is as follows: KAGVTQTPRYLIKTRGQQVTLSCSPISGHRSVSWYQQTPGQGLQFLFEYFSETQRNKGNFPGRFSGRQFSNSRSEMNVSTLELGDSALYLCASSPGHGRQGNEKLFFGSGTQLSVL.

The chain recombines TRBV6-2 or TRBV6-3 with TRBJ1-4; D is possibly TRBD1 (6 bases). CDR1 is MNHEY, CDR2 SVGEGT, per germline. Trimming took off 6 bases at V and 4 bases at J, with 15 bases between the two ends. The CDR3 covers 15 residues. The CDR3 nucleotides are TGTGCCAGCAGCCTACTGACAGGCAATAATGAAAAACTGTTTTTT. Translation: CASSLLTGNNEKLFF.

At least ten counts were recorded for this clone. This chain links TRBV2 with TRBJ1-2; 9 bases agree with TRBD1. CDR3 length equals 14 residues. V dropped 6 bases and J dropped 3; count of bases not matched to a gene: 5. Germline values: CDR1 SNHLY, CDR2 FYNNEI. The CDR3 DNA reads as TGTGCCAGCAGCTTGACAGGGGGAGACTATGGCTACACCTTC. Encoded protein: CASSLTGGDYGYTF.

V is TRBV6-4 and J is TRBJ1-4; D not certain. V was pared by 0 bases and J by 1 base, with 6 bases between. Germline CDR1 and CDR2: MRHNA and SNTAGT. CDR3 length: 15 amino acids. Here the CDR3 reads CASSDSPGTNEKLFF. The DNA of the CDR3 is TGTGCCAGCAGTGACTCCCCCGGAACTAATGAAAAACTGTTTTTT.

The CDR3 loop is CAISETGGTETQYF. For the CDR3, the DNA is TGTGCCATCAGTGAGACAGGGGGGACGGAGACCCAGTACTTC. V and J are TRBV10-3 and TRBJ2-5, with 8 bases fitting TRBD1. V lost 2 bases and J lost 5; bases outside the gene matches: 4. The CDR3 consists of 14 residues. Looked up from germline, CDR1 is ENHRY and CDR2 is SYGVKD.

This clone appeared a few times. V and J are TRBV19 and TRBJ1-5, with D perhaps matching TRBD1 (6 bases). CDR3 length: 17 amino acids. V was trimmed by 3 bases and J by 0 bases, leaving 15 bases between them. Looked up from germline, CDR1 is LNHDA and CDR2 is SQIVND (reference sequence). CDR3 region: CASSIIQGFGSNQPQHF. The DNA for the CDR3 is TGTGCCAGTAGTATTATACAGGGCTTTGGTAGCAATCAGCCCCAGCATTTT.

This sequence joins TRBV6-1 and TRBJ1-2; no firm D call. This CDR3 is built from 14 residues. Germline CDR1 MNHNS, CDR2 SASEGT. Trimming took 2 bases from V and 3 from J, leaving 10 bases between them. CDR3: CASSEMRVDYGYTF. In DNA, the CDR3 is TGTGCCAGCAGTGAAATGAGGGTAGACTATGGCTACACCTTC.

The chain combines TRBV5-8 with TRBJ1-6; D is perhaps TRBD1 (6 bases). The germline gives CDR1 SGHTS, CDR2 YDEGEE. Trimming left V 1 base short and J 14 bases short, with 13 bases between. The CDR3 loop spans 13 amino acids. CDR3 coding DNA: TGTGCCAGCAGCTTGTACACAGGGTCGACCCTCCACTTT. It codes for CASSLYTGSTLHF.

The J gene is TRBJ2-1, the V gene TRBV5-8, with 13 bases fitting TRBD2. The germline gives CDR1 SGHTS, CDR2 YDEGEE. The CDR3 sequence is 18 residues long. The junction had 5 bases not matched to a gene; V was cut back by 0 bases and J by 2 bases. CDR3 DNA: TGTGCCAGCAGCTTGGAGGGACTAGCGGGGAGCCCCTACAATGAGCAGTTCTTC. This gives the protein CASSLEGLAGSPYNEQFF.

This clone was recorded a few times. This chain uses TRBV10-2 with TRBJ2-7, with D unresolved. The CDR3 has 13 residues. Trimming cost V 2 bases and J 7 bases, with 12 bases left between them. Germline CDR1 is WSHSY and CDR2 is SAAADI. This chain's CDR3 is CASSETLFGEQYF. The DNA for the CDR3 is TGCGCCAGCAGTGAGACTCTTTTCGGAGAGCAGTACTTC.

The chain joins TRBV6-5 to TRBJ1-3; 8 bases line up with TRBD1. The V and J ends lost 5 bases and 2 bases, in that order; junction bases with no gene match: 5. The CDR3 loop spans 15 amino acids. Germline V gives CDR1 MNHEY, CDR2 SVGAGI. CDR3 residues: CASSRPQGAGNTIYF. The CDR3 coding sequence is TGTGCCAGCAGTCGTCCACAGGGGGCTGGAAACACCATATATTTT.

The gene calls are TRBV27 and TRBJ2-4, with 8 bases lining up with TRBD1. The CDR3 contains 16 residues. The germline gives CDR1 MNHEY, CDR2 SMNVEV (reference sequence). Trimming at V came to 6 bases and at J to 1 base, leaving 8 bases not matched to a gene. CDR3 in DNA: TGTGCCAGCAGCAAGCGGACAGGGTACGCCAAAAACATTCAGTACTTC. It translates to CASSKRTGYAKNIQYF.

V usage is TRBV9 and J usage is TRBJ1-5; 9 bases agree with TRBD1. Unmatched junction bases numbered 5, after V lost 4 bases and J lost 3 bases. This CDR3 is built from 15 residues. The germline V gene encodes CDR1 SGDLS and CDR2 YYNGEE. Here the CDR3 DNA reads TGTGCCAGCAGCCCTGGGACAGGGATCAATCAGCCCCAGCATTTT. Protein product: CASSPGTGINQPQHF.

V gene TRBV5-1 combines with J gene TRBJ2-2, with no clear D. V lost 5 bases and J lost 6, with 8 bases in between. This CDR3 is built from 12 residues. Germline V gene data show CDR1 as SGHRS and CDR2 as YFSETQ. CDR3 sequence reads: CASRGQAGELFF. The CDR3 DNA reads TGCGCCAGCAGAGGGCAGGCCGGGGAGCTGTTTTTT. Drawing the rest from reference TRBV5-1 and TRBJ2-2, the complete variable domain is KAGVTQTPRYLIKTRGQQVTLSCSPISGHRSVSWYQQTPGQGLQFLFEYFSETQRNKGNFPGRFSGRQFSNSRSEMNVSTLELGDSALYLCASRGQAGELFFGEGSRLTVL.

This clone was observed a single time. The rearrangement links TRBV18 to TRBJ2-5; D gene uncertain. V lost 8 bases and J lost 1, with 14 bases in between. Germline V lookup: CDR1 KGHSH, CDR2 LQKENI. CDR3 length equals 14 residues. In nucleotides, the CDR3 is TGTGCCAGCCCTCTGGGCCCCGGCCAAGAGACCCAGTACTTC. It codes for CASPLGPGQETQYF.

V usage is TRBV19 and J usage is TRBJ2-5; weak D call: TRBD1 (6 bases). The CDR3 has 15 amino acids. Trimming took 3 bases from V and 0 from J, leaving 11 bases between them. CDR1 is LNHDA and CDR2 is SQIVND in the germline V gene (reference sequence). The CDR3 reads CASSMAGAYQETQYF. The CDR3 DNA sequence: TGTGCCAGTAGTATGGCAGGGGCGTACCAAGAGACCCAGTACTTC.

About this clone: At one boundary the junction diverges from the germline segment, which might be a read error. This chain uses TRBV19 with TRBJ2-7, with D possibly TRBD1 on 5 matching bases. This CDR3 spans 15 amino acids. Germline V gives CDR1 LNHDA, CDR2 SQIVND (reference sequence). For the CDR3, the DNA is TGTGCCAGTAGTATAGATTCCAGGGCCTCCGACGAGCAGTACTTC. Encoded protein: CASSIDSRASDEQYF.

The chain couples TRBV5-4 to TRBJ1-1, with a tentative D call TRBD1 (5 bases). This CDR3 is built from 12 residues. Germline-derived CDR1 and CDR2 are SGHNT and YYREEE (reference sequence). V was trimmed by 2 bases and J by 7 bases, leaving 9 bases between them. The CDR3: CASSFNRYEAFF. The CDR3 DNA is TGTGCCAGCAGCTTCAACAGGTATGAAGCTTTCTTT.

The J gene is TRBJ2-3, the V gene TRBV15; D unresolved. The germline CDR1 and CDR2 sequences are LNHNV and YYDKDF (reference sequence). Trimming cost V 1 base and J 1 base, with 3 bases left between them. The CDR3 extends over 13 amino acids. The CDR3 DNA follows: TGTGCCACCAGCAGAGGGGGCACAGATACGCAGTATTTT. Residues: CATSRGGTDTQYF.

This sequence joins TRBV12-3 or TRBV12-4 and TRBJ1-2; tentatively, D is TRBD1 (5 bases). V lost 5 bases, J lost 4 bases, and 11 bases lay in between. The CDR3 consists of 13 residues. In DNA, the CDR3 is TGTGCCAGCAGTCCTGGGACGATCTATGGCTACACCTTC. Its protein is CASSPGTIYGYTF.

This chain uses TRBV7-9 with TRBJ1-1; 7 nucleotides align to TRBD1. After removal of 4 bases from V and 6 bases from J, the junction contained 2 bases not matched to a gene. The CDR3 runs to 12 residues. From germline, CDR1 is SEHNR and CDR2 FQNEAQ (reference sequence). This chain's CDR3 is CASSSGGPEAFF. The CDR3 DNA reads as TGTGCCAGCAGCTCAGGGGGACCTGAAGCTTTCTTT.

The chain uses TRBV6-6 and TRBJ1-2, with 10 bases identical to TRBD1. Germline V gene sequence: CDR1 MNHNY, CDR2 SVGAGI (reference sequence). With V trimmed by 7 bases and J by 4 bases, 6 bases remained unmatched. The CDR3 covers 14 residues. CDR3 protein: CASTPTGGGYGYTF. The CDR3 DNA follows: TGTGCCAGCACTCCGACAGGGGGCGGCTATGGCTACACCTTC.